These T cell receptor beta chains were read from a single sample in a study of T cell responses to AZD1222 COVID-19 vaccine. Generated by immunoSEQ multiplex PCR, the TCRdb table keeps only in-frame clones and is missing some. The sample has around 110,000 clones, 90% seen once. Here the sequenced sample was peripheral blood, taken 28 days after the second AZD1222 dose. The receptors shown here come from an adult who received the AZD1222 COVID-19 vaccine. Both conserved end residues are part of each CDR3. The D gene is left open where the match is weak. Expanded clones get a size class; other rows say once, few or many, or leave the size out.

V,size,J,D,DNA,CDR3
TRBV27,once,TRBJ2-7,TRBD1,TGTGCCAGCAGCTCGAAAAGGGACAGGGGCCACGAGCAGTACTTC,CASSSKRDRGHEQYF
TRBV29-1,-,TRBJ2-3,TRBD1,TGCAGCGTTACCACAGGGGGAGGCACAGATACGCAGTATTTT,CSVTTGGGTDTQYF
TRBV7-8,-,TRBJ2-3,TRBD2,TGTGCCAGCAGCTTAGACCCGGGGGGGAGCACAGATACGCAGTATTTT,CASSLDPGGSTDTQYF
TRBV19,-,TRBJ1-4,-,TGTGCCAGTAGTATCCTGGCAGGGAGTAATGAAAAACTGTTTTTT,CASSILAGSNEKLFF
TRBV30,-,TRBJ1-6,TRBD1,TGTGCCTGGAGTGTACCCCGGACAGGGTTCCTGAATTTTAATTCACCCCTCCACTTT,CAWSVPRTGFLNFNSPLHF
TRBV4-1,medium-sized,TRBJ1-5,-,TGCGCCAGCAGCCAAGTGGATATGGGGTTTAGCAATCAGCCCCAGCATTTT,CASSQVDMGFSNQPQHF
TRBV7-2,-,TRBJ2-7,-,TGTGCCAGCAGCTTAGGACAGGCAGGTGGCTACGAGCAGTACTTC,CASSLGQAGGYEQYF
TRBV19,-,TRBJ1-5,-,TGTGCCAGTAGTATCCCGCCTCATGGAGGAAGGTCTCAGCCCCAGCATTTT,CASSIPPHGGRSQPQHF
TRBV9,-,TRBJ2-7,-,TGTGCCAGCAGCGCAGACGGGAGATACGAGCAGTACTTC,CASSADGRYEQYF
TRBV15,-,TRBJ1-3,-,TGTGCCACCAGCAGAAATAGGGACGGTGCTGGAAACACCATATATTTT,CATSRNRDGAGNTIYF
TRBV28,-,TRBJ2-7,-,TGTGCCAGCAGTTTAGGAGGTGGCAGAGCCCTATACGAGCAGTACTTC,CASSLGGGRALYEQYF
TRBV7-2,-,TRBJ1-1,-,TGTGCCAGCAGCGTCACCGGGGAAAAGAACACTGAAGCTTTCTTT,CASSVTGEKNTEAFF
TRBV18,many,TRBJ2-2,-,TGTGCCAGCTCACCACCGGTTTCAGGGGAAGGCGGGGAGCTGTTTTTT,CASSPPVSGEGGELFF
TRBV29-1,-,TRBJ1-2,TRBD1,TGCAGCGGAGCGGGACAGGGGCCCTATGGCTACACCTTC,CSGAGQGPYGYTF
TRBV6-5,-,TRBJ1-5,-,TGTGCCAGCAGTTACTCGACGACCGATCAGCCCCAGCATTTT,CASSYSTTDQPQHF
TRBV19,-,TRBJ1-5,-,TGTGCCAGTAGTATTTCTAATCGGGGATCCGTCCTTCAGCCCCAGCATTTT,CASSISNRGSVLQPQHF
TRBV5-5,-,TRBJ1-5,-,TGTGCCAGCAGCTTTGCATGGCAGGGATTTCAGCCCCAGCATTTT,CASSFAWQGFQPQHF
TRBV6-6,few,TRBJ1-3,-,TGTGCCAGCAGGGAGGACGGGACCTCTGGAAACACCATATATTTT,CASREDGTSGNTIYF
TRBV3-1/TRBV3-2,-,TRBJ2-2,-,TGTGCCAGCCACACACCCGCGGGTACCGGGGAGCTGTTTTTT,CASHTPAGTGELFF
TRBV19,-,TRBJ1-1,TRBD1,TGTGCCAGTAGTCCTTGGGCCAGGGGGCGAGATGCTGAAGCTTTCTTT,CASSPWARGRDAEAFF
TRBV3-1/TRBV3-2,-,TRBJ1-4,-,TGTGCCAGCAGCCAAGTTCCTAATAATGAAAAACTGTTTTTT,CASSQVPNNEKLFF
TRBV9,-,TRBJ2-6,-,TGTGCCAGCAGCGTAGGAGGCGGGACAACTGGGGCCAACGTCCTGACTTTC,CASSVGGGTTGANVLTF
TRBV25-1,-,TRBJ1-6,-,TGTGCCAGCAACAGGGTTGATAATTCACCCCTCCACTTT,CASNRVDNSPLHF
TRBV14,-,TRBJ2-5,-,TGTGCCAGCAGCCAAGTGGGAGAGACCCAGTACTTC,CASSQVGETQYF
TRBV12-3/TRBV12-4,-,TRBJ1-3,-,TGTGCCAGCAGGTGGGGAAGCACCATATATTTT,CASRWGSTIYF
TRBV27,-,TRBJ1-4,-,TGTGCCAGCAGTTCCAGGGTAGGGTGGGGTGAAAAACTGTTTTTT,CASSSRVGWGEKLFF
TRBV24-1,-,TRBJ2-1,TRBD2,TGTGCCACCAAGGATGCGGGACTAGCGGAGGAGCAGTTCTTC,CATKDAGLAEEQFF
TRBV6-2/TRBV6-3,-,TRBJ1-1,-,TGTGCCAGCAGCCATCTTCCCTGGTTGAACACTGAAGCTTTCTTT,CASSHLPWLNTEAFF
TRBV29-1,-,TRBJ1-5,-,TGCAGCGTTGTCAGTCCTGGTCAGCCCCAGCATTTT,CSVVSPGQPQHF
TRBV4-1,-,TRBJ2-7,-,TGCGCCAGCACCCTCCGACCGGGTAACTACGAGCAGTACTTC,CASTLRPGNYEQYF
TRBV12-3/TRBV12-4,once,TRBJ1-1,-,TGTGCCAGCAGTTCTTACCTGAACACTGAAGCTTTCTTT,CASSSYLNTEAFF
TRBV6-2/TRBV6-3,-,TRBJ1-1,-,TGTGCCAGCAGCCCTATTTGGGGGGCGGACACTGAAGCTTTCTTT,CASSPIWGADTEAFF
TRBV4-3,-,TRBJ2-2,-,TGCGCCAGCAGCGAAGGAGTGCCTTCCACCGGGGAGCTGTTTTTT,CASSEGVPSTGELFF
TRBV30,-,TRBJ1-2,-,TGTGCCTGGAGTGTACGGCAGGGGTATGGCTACACCTTC,CAWSVRQGYGYTF
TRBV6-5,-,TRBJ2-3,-,TGTGCCAGCAGTTACTCCGGCCGGACCGGCACAGATACGCAGTATTTT,CASSYSGRTGTDTQYF
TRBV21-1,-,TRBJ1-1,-,TGTGCCAGCAGCAATTTAAGAGTTTTGAACACTGAAGCTTTCTTT,CASSNLRVLNTEAFF
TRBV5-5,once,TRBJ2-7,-,TGTGCCAGCAGCCCGAACCGGGCCCGGGAGTACGAGCAGTACTTC,CASSPNRAREYEQYF
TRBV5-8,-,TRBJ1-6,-,TGTGCCAGCAGCTTGTCGCCCACAGCACAGGAAAGTTCACCCCTCCACTTT,CASSLSPTAQESSPLHF
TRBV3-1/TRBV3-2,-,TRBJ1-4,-,TGTGCCAGCAGCCAAGGAGAGGGAGTACAACTGTTTTTT,CASSQGEGVQLFF
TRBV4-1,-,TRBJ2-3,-,TGCGCCAGCAGCCAAGATTTAGATACGCAGTATTTT,CASSQDLDTQYF
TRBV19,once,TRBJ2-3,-,TGTGCCAGTAGTGTCACAGATACGCAGTATTTT,CASSVTDTQYF